The 7 T cell receptor beta chains reported below all come from one sample, sequenced in a study of shared clonotypes between healthy human individuals (dated by TCRdb to about 2020). The method was the immunoSEQ multiplex PCR assay. Drawn from immuneACCESS, this table holds only the in-frame rearrangements with V and J called that TCRdb kept. Clones are partly lost; checked studies trace under half to an unresolved V gene and leave the rest unexplained. The sample table holds about 2.4 million clones, of which 93% were seen once. The top ten clonotypes cover approximately 0.35% of the sample. Sample: naive CD4+ T cells from PBMCs. Interpreted using the paper, the cell subset or site label stands for: CD45RA+ positively selected. These receptors all come from a man between 18 and 35 years old in good health. Some clones in this sample may be carry-over from other donors' samples.

The chain uses TRBV7-9 and TRBJ2-5; D possibly corresponds to TRBD2 (6 bases). Germline V gives CDR1 SEHNR, CDR2 FQNEAQ (reference sequence). The CDR3 runs 15 residues. Trimming stripped 4 bases from V and 0 bases from J, with 12 bases between. The chain's CDR3 is CASSSTGEYQETQYF. The CDR3, as DNA: TGTGCCAGCAGCTCCACGGGAGAGTACCAAGAGACCCAGTACTTC.

The rearrangement uses TRBV4-3 and TRBJ2-1; 9 bases are shared with TRBD1. With V trimmed by 5 bases and J by 8 bases, 13 bases remained unmatched. The CDR3 is 16 amino acids. Germline CDR1 is LGHNA and CDR2 is YSLEER. CDR3 DNA sequence: TGCGCCAGCAGCATATATCTAGGGGACAGGGCCCATGAGCAGTTCTTC. It specifies CASSIYLGDRAHEQFF.

J is TRBJ1-2 and V is TRBV5-4; D may be TRBD1 (6 bases). Trimming removed 2 bases at V and 5 bases at J, with 13 bases between. The CDR3 consists of 14 residues. Per germline, CDR1 SGHNT and CDR2 YYREEE (reference sequence). CDR3 nucleotide sequence: TGTGCCAGCAGCTTAAACGAGGGGGAGTATGGCTACACCTTC. Translating it yields CASSLNEGEYGYTF.

This clone showed up just once. This CDR3 is CASSLWYRTSTYTQYF. The CDR3 nucleotides are TGTGCCAGCAGCTTATGGTATCGGACTAGCACCTATACGCAGTATTTT. V is TRBV7-8 and J is TRBJ2-3; TRBD2 matches at 8 bases. Germline CDR1 SGHVS, CDR2 FQNEAQ. V dropped 2 bases and J dropped 7; count of bases not matched to a gene: 11. This CDR3 is 16 amino acids long.

The chain recombines TRBV5-5 with TRBJ2-7; TRBD1 is a possible D gene (6 bases). The V end was cut by 1 base, the J end by 6 bases, with 14 bases between. CDR1 is SGHKS and CDR2 is YYEKEE in the germline V gene (reference sequence). The CDR3 runs 14 residues. CDR3 amino acids: CASSLRTAAPEQYF. CDR3 nucleotides: TGTGCCAGCAGCTTGCGGACAGCAGCTCCCGAGCAGTACTTC.

With respect to this clone: At the DNA level, this CDR3 is encoded by other sequences in the same sample as well. The gene calls are TRBV6-6 and TRBJ2-3; TRBD1 agrees at 7 bases. The junction had 6 bases not matched to a gene; V was cut back by 6 bases and J by 3 bases. CDR1 MNHNY and CDR2 SVGAGI come from the germline V gene (reference sequence). The CDR3 contains 14 residues. CDR3 in DNA: TGTGCCAGCAGCCAGAGACAGGGAACAGATACGCAGTATTTT. It translates to CASSQRQGTDTQYF.

V and J are TRBV6-5 and TRBJ2-5, with D possibly TRBD1 on 6 matching bases. This CDR3 spans 13 amino acids. CDR1 is MNHEY and CDR2 is SVGAGI in the germline V gene. V lost 6 bases, J lost 6 bases, and 14 bases lay in between. CDR3 bases: TGTGCCAGCAGCCAGGGGAGTTTCCAGACCCAGTACTTC. It encodes CASSQGSFQTQYF.